This T cell receptor beta chain was retrieved from a study of CD8+CD57+ T cells in acquired aplastic anemia. As for the study in general: Mean DNA quantity obtained from sorted CD4+ and CD8+ cells was approximately 3 ug. Study-wide results and caveats: Nearly 30 CD8+ CDR3 sequences were shared between patients and controls.

Individuals selected for sequencing had exhibited CD8+CD57+ cell expansion on flow cytometry. Each of the patients presented with severe acquired aplastic anemia. Receipt of therapy had not occurred in any patient by the time of blood sampling. Template material for TCR beta VDJ and CDR3 profiling consisted of genomic DNA. From the reads, TCRdb called clonotypes with MiXCR, one entry per CDR3 protein. The table records around 150,000 distinct CDR3 sequences, more than 40% of them present only once. CDR1 and CDR2 (germline): KGHDR, SFDVKD. This CDR3 has 9 residues. V dropped 8 bases and J dropped 13; count of bases not matched to a gene: 2. Only one count was recorded for this clonotype. Its antigen is undetermined.

This clonotype was sampled from a human donor with aplastic anemia. The chain is built from TRBV24-1 and TRBJ2-3; 7 nucleotides line up with TRBD2. Specimen: sorted CD4+, CD8+, or CD8+CD57+ T cells (not recorded which) from PBMCs. CDR3 sequence: CATKAGKYF. The CDR3 DNA is TGTGCCACCAAAGCGGGGAAGTATTTT.